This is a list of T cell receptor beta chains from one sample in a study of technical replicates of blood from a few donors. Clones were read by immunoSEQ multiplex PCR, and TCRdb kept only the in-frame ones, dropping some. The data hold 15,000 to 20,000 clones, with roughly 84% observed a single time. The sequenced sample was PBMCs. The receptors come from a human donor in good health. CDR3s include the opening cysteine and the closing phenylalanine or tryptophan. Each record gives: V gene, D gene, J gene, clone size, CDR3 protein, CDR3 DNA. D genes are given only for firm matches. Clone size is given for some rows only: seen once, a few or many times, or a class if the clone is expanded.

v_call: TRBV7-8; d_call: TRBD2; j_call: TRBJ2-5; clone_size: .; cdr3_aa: CASSTRLAGRETQYF; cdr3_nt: TGTGCCAGCAGCACTAGACTAGCGGGAAGGGAGACCCAGTACTTC
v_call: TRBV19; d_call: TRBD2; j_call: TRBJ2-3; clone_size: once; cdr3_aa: CASSRVAGSTDTQYF; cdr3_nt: TGTGCCAGTAGCCGCGTAGCGGGAAGCACAGATACGCAGTATTTT
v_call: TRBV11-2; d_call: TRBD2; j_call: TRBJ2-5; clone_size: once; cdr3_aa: CASSPWTSGRGGETQYF; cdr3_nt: TGTGCCAGCAGCCCCTGGACTAGCGGGAGAGGGGGAGAGACCCAGTACTTC
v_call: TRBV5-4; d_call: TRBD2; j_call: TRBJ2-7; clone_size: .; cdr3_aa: CASSTPTSGTYEQYF; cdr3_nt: TGTGCCAGCAGCACCCCGACTAGCGGGACCTACGAGCAGTACTTC
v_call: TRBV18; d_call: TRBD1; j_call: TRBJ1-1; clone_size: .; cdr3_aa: CASSPDRGPAFF; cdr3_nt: TGTGCCAGCTCACCGGACAGGGGACCCGCTTTCTTT
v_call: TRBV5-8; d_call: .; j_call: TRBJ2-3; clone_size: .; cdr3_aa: CASSWRQGGSTDTQYF; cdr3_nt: TGTGCCAGCAGCTGGCGACAGGGAGGTAGCACAGATACGCAGTATTTT
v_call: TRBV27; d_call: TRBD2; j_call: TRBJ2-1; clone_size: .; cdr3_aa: CASRLGTSYGEQFF; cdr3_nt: TGTGCCAGCCGCCTTGGGACTAGCTACGGTGAGCAGTTCTTC
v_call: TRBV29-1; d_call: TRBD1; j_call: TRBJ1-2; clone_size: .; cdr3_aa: CSFWTGGRDGYTF; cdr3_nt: TGCAGCTTCTGGACAGGGGGTCGAGATGGCTACACCTTC
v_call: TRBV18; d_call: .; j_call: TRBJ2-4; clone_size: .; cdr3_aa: CASSLDGTSKNIQYF; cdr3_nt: TGTGCCAGCTCACTCGACGGGACATCAAAAAACATTCAGTACTTC
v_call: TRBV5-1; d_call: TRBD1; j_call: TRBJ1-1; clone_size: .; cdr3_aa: CASSPGGARSNTEAFF; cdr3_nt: TGCGCCAGCAGCCCAGGGGGCGCCCGATCGAACACTGAAGCTTTCTTT
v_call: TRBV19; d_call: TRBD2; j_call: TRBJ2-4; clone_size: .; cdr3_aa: CASSIGSGGKNIQYF; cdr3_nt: TGTGCCAGTAGTATCGGGTCGGGGGGCAAAAACATTCAGTACTTC
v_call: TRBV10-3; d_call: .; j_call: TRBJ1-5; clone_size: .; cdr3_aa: CAIRRTEDQPQHF; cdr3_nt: TGTGCCATCAGACGGACAGAAGATCAGCCCCAGCATTTT
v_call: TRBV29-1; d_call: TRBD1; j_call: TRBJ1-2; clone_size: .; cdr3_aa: CSSTGGAGNGYTF; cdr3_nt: TGCAGCTCAACAGGGGGCGCGGGTAATGGCTACACCTTC
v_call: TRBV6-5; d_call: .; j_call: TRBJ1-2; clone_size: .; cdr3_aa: CASSYSSGGGYTF; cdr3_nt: TGTGCCAGCAGTTACTCCTCCGGCGGGGGCTACACCTTC
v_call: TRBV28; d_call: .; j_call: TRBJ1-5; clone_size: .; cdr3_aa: CASSLREQPQHF; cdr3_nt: TGTGCCAGCAGTTTAAGGGAGCAGCCCCAGCATTTT
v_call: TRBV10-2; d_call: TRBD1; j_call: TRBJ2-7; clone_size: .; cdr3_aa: CASRAGDRDYYEQYF; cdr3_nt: TGCGCCAGCAGGGCGGGGGACAGGGACTACTACGAGCAGTACTTC
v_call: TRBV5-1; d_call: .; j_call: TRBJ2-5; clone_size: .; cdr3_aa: CASSPRGETQYF; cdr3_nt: TGCGCCAGCAGCCCAAGAGGGGAGACCCAGTACTTC
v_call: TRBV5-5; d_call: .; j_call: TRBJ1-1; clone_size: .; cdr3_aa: CASSLEIYMNTEAFF; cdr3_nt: TGTGCCAGCAGCTTGGAAATATACATGAACACTGAAGCTTTCTTT
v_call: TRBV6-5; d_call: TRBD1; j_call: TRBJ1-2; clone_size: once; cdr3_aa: CASSSGQVANYGYTF; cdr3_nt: TGTGCCAGCAGTTCGGGACAGGTAGCTAACTATGGCTACACCTTC
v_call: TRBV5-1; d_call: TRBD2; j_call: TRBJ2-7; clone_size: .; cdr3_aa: CASTSSGSREQYF; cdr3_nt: TGCGCCAGCACCTCTAGCGGGAGTCGCGAGCAGTACTTC
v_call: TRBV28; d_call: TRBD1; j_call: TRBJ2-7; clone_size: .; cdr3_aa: CASSPGQGGYEQYF; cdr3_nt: TGTGCCAGCAGCCCCGGACAGGGGGGCTACGAGCAGTACTTC
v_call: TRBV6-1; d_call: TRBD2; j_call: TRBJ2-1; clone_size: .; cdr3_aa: CAGGKATSGNAEQFF; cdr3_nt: TGTGCCGGGGGAAAAGCGACTAGCGGGAATGCTGAGCAGTTCTTC
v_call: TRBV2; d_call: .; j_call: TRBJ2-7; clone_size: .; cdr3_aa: CASSDRDSYVHEQYF; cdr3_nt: TGTGCCAGCAGTGACCGAGACAGTTATGTCCACGAGCAGTACTTC
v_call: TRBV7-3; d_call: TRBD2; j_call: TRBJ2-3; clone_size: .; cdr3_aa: CASSSTAGSTDTQYF; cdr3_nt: TGTGCCAGCAGCTCGACAGCGGGAAGCACAGATACGCAGTATTTT
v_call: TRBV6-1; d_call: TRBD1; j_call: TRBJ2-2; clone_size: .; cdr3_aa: CASSVSGTGVGGELFF; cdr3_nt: TGTGCCAGCAGTGTCTCCGGGACAGGGGTCGGCGGGGAGCTGTTTTTT
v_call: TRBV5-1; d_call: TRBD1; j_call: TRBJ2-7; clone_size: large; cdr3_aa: CASSLEPTGQGIYGQYF; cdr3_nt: TGCGCCAGCAGCTTGGAACCTACGGGACAGGGCATCTATGGGCAGTACTTC
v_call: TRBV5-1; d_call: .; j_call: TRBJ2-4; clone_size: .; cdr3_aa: CASSLAGHLPQEGIQYF; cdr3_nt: TGCGCCAGCAGCTTGGCCGGACACTTACCACAGGAGGGCATTCAGTACTTC
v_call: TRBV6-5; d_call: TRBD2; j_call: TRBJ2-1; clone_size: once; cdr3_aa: CASSSTSVNEQFF; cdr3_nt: TGTGCCAGCAGTTCGACTAGCGTAAATGAGCAGTTCTTC
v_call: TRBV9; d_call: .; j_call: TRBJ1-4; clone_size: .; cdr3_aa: CASSVDLLNEKLFF; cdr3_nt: TGTGCCAGCAGCGTAGATCTCCTTAATGAAAAACTGTTTTTT
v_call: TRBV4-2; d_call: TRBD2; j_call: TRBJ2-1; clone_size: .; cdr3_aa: CASSRTSGDYNEQFF; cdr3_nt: TGTGCCAGCAGCCGGACTAGCGGGGACTACAATGAGCAGTTCTTC
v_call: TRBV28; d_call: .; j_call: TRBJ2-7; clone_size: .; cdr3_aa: CASSPNPAGAYEQYF; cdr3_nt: TGTGCCAGCAGCCCAAACCCGGCCGGAGCCTACGAGCAGTACTTC
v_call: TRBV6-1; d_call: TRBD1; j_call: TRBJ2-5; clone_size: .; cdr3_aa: CASSEPGQGRETQYF; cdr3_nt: TGTGCCAGCAGTGAACCGGGACAGGGTCGGGAGACCCAGTACTTC
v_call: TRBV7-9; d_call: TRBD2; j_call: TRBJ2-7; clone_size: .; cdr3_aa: CASSLPAGYNEQYF; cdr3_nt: TGTGCCAGCAGCTTACCAGCGGGATATAACGAGCAGTACTTC
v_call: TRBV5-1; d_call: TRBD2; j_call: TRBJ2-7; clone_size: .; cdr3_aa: CASSLLTGTSGSLGEQYF; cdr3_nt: TGCGCCAGCAGCTTGCTTACCGGGACTAGCGGGAGCTTGGGCGAGCAGTACTTC
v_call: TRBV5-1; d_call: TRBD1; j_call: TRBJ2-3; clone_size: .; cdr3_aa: CASSWVQGAGTDTQYF; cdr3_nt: TGCGCCAGCAGCTGGGTACAGGGGGCGGGCACAGATACGCAGTATTTT
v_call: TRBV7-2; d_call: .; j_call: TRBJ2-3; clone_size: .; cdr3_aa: CASSLGGGEDTQYF; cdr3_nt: TGTGCCAGCAGCTTAGGGGGAGGAGAAGATACGCAGTATTTT
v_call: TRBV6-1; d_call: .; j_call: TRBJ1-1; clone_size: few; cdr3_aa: CASSDGGKGDTEAFF; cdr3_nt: TGTGCCAGCAGTGATGGGGGGAAAGGGGACACTGAAGCTTTCTTT
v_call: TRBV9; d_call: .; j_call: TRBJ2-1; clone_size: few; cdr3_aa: CASSVEAELQAKNEQFF; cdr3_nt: TGTGCCAGCAGCGTAGAGGCAGAACTCCAGGCCAAGAATGAGCAGTTCTTC
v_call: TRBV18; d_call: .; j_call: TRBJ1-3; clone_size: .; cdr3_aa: CASSPPRAEGTIYF; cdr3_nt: TGTGCCAGCTCACCCCCGCGGGCCGAAGGAACCATATATTTT
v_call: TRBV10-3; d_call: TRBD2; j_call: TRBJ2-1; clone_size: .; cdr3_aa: CAISRNGLDDEQFF; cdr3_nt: TGTGCCATCAGTCGGAACGGACTAGACGATGAGCAGTTCTTC
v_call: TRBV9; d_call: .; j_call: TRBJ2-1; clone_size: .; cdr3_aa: CASSQLGASDEQFF; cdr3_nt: TGTGCCAGCAGTCAACTAGGAGCGTCGGATGAGCAGTTCTTC
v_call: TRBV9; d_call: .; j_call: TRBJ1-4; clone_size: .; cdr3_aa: CASSGDTVNEKLFF; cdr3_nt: TGTGCCAGCAGTGGGGACACAGTTAATGAAAAACTGTTTTTT
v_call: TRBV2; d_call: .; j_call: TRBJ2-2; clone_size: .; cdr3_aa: CASSPGQLAPGELFF; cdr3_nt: TGTGCCAGCAGCCCAGGCCAACTAGCCCCCGGGGAGCTGTTTTTT
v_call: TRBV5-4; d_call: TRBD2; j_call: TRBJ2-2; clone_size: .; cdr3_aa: CASSLAGLAGETGELFF; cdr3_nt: TGTGCCAGCAGCTTGGCCGGGCTAGCGGGAGAGACCGGGGAGCTGTTTTTT
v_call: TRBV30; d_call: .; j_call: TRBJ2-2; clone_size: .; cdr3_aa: CASQGRTGELFF; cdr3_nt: TGTGCCTCGCAGGGGCGAACCGGGGAGCTGTTTTTT
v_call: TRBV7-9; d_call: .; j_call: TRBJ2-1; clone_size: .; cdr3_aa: CASSFTVEQFF; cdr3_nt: TGTGCCAGCAGCTTCACGGTTGAGCAGTTCTTC
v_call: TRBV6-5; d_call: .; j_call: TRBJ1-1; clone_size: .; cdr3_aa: CASSPSPLGMAFF; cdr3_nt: TGTGCCAGCAGTCCCTCTCCCCTCGGTATGGCTTTCTTT
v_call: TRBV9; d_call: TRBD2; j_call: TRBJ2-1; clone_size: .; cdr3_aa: CAHPGGTTYNEQFF; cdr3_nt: TGTGCCCATCCGGGGGGGACAACCTACAATGAGCAGTTCTTC